The 30 T cell receptor beta chains presented below share a single source sample, sequenced in a study of cytomegalovirus exposure and HLA in healthy donors. The PCR had 60 Vbeta and 13 Jbeta primers. Measured with immunoSEQ multiplex PCR; TCRdb has only the in-frame clones, and not every one. The repertoire holds 60,000 to 70,000 clones, with approximately 60% as singletons. Sequenced input: PBMCs. These receptors were taken from a woman between 45 and 65 years old in good health and CMV-seronegative.

This chain links TRBV5-1 with TRBJ2-7, with D tentatively TRBD2 (6 bases). Trimming took 4 bases from V and 12 from J, leaving 23 bases between them. Germline V CDR1 and CDR2: SGHRS, YFSETQ. The CDR3 totals 14 residues. In nucleotides, the CDR3 is TGCGCCAGCAGCGCCCAGGTGGCGGGATACTTGCGGTACTTC. It specifies CASSAQVAGYLRYF.

This rearrangement joins TRBV19 to TRBJ1-2; TRBD1 aligns across 8 bases. The CDR3 covers 14 residues. The germline gives CDR1 LNHDA, CDR2 SQIVND (reference sequence). The V and J ends lost 6 bases and 8 bases, in that order; junction bases with no gene match: 11. The CDR3 DNA sequence: TGTGCCAGTAGCGAAAGGGACAGGCTGAACGGCTACACCTTC. Amino acid sequence: CASSERDRLNGYTF.

This chain links TRBV11-3 with TRBJ2-1; 7 nucleotides align to TRBD2. The germline CDR1 and CDR2 sequences are SGHNT and YENEEA. The trim removed 1 base at V and 7 bases at J, leaving 4 bases unmatched. This CDR3 region has 14 residues. DNA for the CDR3: TGTGCCAGCAGCTTAGCGGGAGGCCCTAATGAGCAGTTCTTC. Residues: CASSLAGGPNEQFF. The variable domain in full, with the rest retrieved from reference TRBV11-3 and TRBJ2-1, is EAGVVQSPRYKIIEKKQPVAFWCNPISGHNTLYWYLQNLGQGPELLIRYENEEAVDDSQLPKDRFSAERLKGVDSTLKIQPAELGDSAVYLCASSLAGGPNEQFFGPGTRLTVL.

The V gene is TRBV7-3, the J gene TRBJ1-1, with TRBD1 matching over 9 bases. V trimming: 1 base; J trimming: 3 bases; junction bases outside the gene matches: 3. This CDR3 contains 15 residues. Germline V gene sequence: CDR1 SGHTA, CDR2 FQGTGA. The CDR3 sequence is CASSLSGQGHTEAFF. The CDR3 DNA reads as TGTGCCAGCAGCTTAAGCGGACAGGGGCACACTGAAGCTTTCTTT. Full variable domain (missing parts from reference TRBV7-3 and TRBJ1-1): GAGVSQTPSNKVTEKGKYVELRCDPISGHTALYWYRQSLGQGPEFLIYFQGTGAADDSGLPNDRFFAVRPEGSVSTLKIQRTERGDSAVYLCASSLSGQGHTEAFFGQGTRLTVV.

V usage is TRBV5-6 and J usage is TRBJ2-7, with 7 bases that match TRBD2. V gave up 1 base and J gave up 5 bases; unmatched junction bases: 6. Germline-derived CDR1 and CDR2 are SGHDT and YYEEEE. CDR3 length equals 14 residues. CDR3 nucleotides: TGTGCCAGCAGCTTGAGGGACTATATCAACGAGCAGTACTTC. Encoded protein: CASSLRDYINEQYF.

This clone was found once. V and J are TRBV12-5 and TRBJ1-2, with 8 bases that match TRBD1. Trimming took 7 bases from V and 5 from J; bases not matched to a gene: 6. CDR1 and CDR2 from the germline V gene are LGHNT and FRNRAP. The CDR3 spans 13 residues. In DNA, the CDR3 is TGTGCTAGTGTAGCAGGGGGCTGGTATGGCTACACCTTC. Protein product: CASVAGGWYGYTF.

The CDR3 region is CASSYQRPGMNSPLHF. CDR3 DNA: TGTGCCAGCAGTTACCAGCGGCCTGGGATGAATTCACCCCTCCACTTT. The rearrangement joins TRBV6-5 to TRBJ1-6, with D uncertain. With 2 bases removed from V and 7 bases from J, the gap between germline ends came to 15 bases. Germline CDR1 MNHEY, CDR2 SVGAGI. This CDR3 contains 16 residues.

V is TRBV11-2 and J is TRBJ2-1; 7 bases agree with TRBD2. After removal of 2 bases from V and 8 bases from J, the junction contained 12 bases not matched to a gene. This CDR3 is built from 16 residues. Per germline, CDR1 SGHAT and CDR2 FQNNGV. CDR3 bases: TGTGCCAGCAGCTTATTCCTGCCGGGAGGAGGGGATGAGCAGTTCTTC. It is translated as CASSLFLPGGGDEQFF.

The chain joins TRBV5-1 to TRBJ2-2; TRBD1 might be the D (6 bases). Germline V gives CDR1 SGHRS, CDR2 YFSETQ. V lost 6 bases, J lost 3 bases, and 15 bases lay in between. The CDR3 length is 15 residues. CDR3 in DNA: TGCGCCAGCACCTTTAGGGCAGGGGACACCGGGGAGCTGTTTTTT. This gives the protein CASTFRAGDTGELFF.

The rearrangement joins TRBV6-5 to TRBJ2-7, with 9 positions matching TRBD2. J was trimmed by 6 bases and V by 3 bases; bases with no gene match: 9. Per the germline V gene, CDR1 is MNHEY and CDR2 is SVGAGI. This CDR3 spans 15 amino acids. The CDR3 sequence: CASSYSSSGTGEQYF. CDR3 nucleotides: TGTGCCAGCAGTTATTCGTCTAGCGGGACCGGCGAGCAGTACTTC.

The chain couples TRBV9 to TRBJ2-1; D is uncertain. Trimming left V 6 bases short and J 6 bases short, with 10 bases between. Germline V gene data show CDR1 as SGDLS and CDR2 as YYNGEE. This CDR3 has 12 amino acids. This CDR3 reads CASNNGSNEQFF. In DNA, the CDR3 is TGTGCCAGCAATAACGGGTCCAATGAGCAGTTCTTC. The entire variable domain, with the rest obtained from reference TRBV9 and TRBJ2-1, is as follows: DSGVTQTPKHLITATGQRVTLRCSPRSGDLSVYWYQQSLDQGLQFLIQYYNGEERAKGNILERFSAQQFPDLHSELNLSSLELGDSALYFCASNNGSNEQFFGPGTRLTVL.

The J gene is TRBJ2-7, the V gene TRBV28; 7 bases line up with TRBD1. The V and J ends lost 5 bases and 0 bases, in that order; junction bases with no gene match: 7. There are 15 residues in the CDR3. CDR1 is MDHEN, CDR2 SYDVKM, per germline. The CDR3 reads CASSHRGPSSYEQYF. CDR3 nucleotide sequence: TGTGCCAGCAGTCACAGGGGCCCAAGCTCCTACGAGCAGTACTTC. The variable domain in full, with the rest retrieved from reference TRBV28 and TRBJ2-7, is DVKVTQSSRYLVKRTGEKVFLECVQDMDHENMFWYRQDPGLGLRLIYFSYDVKMKEKGDIPEGYSVSREKKERFSLILESASTNQTSMYLCASSHRGPSSYEQYFGPGTRLTVT.

The chain couples TRBV9 to TRBJ2-3; TRBD2 might be the D (5 bases). The CDR3 is 14 amino acids. Deletions cut 4 bases from V and 3 bases from J, with 12 bases between. Germline V lookup: CDR1 SGDLS, CDR2 YYNGEE. The chain's CDR3 is CASSPGVTTDTQYF. The CDR3 DNA is TGTGCCAGCAGCCCCGGGGTAACAACAGATACGCAGTATTTT.

With regard to this clone: In the same sample, other DNA sequences code for this CDR3. CDR3 residues: CASSLGGRTYNEQFF. The CDR3 bases are TGCGCCAGCAGCTTAGGTGGGAGGACCTACAATGAGCAGTTCTTC. This sequence joins TRBV5-1 and TRBJ2-1; a weak D match, TRBD2 (6 bases). Germline V gives CDR1 SGHRS, CDR2 YFSETQ. V was shortened by 2 bases and J by 2 bases, with 11 bases between the two germline ends. CDR3 length: 15 residues.

The CDR3 region is CASSSPGTGDYEQYF. CDR3 coding DNA: TGTGCCAGCAGCTCCCCCGGGACAGGGGATTACGAGCAGTACTTC. V is TRBV5-4 and J is TRBJ2-7, with TRBD1 matching over 10 bases. The CDR3 covers 15 residues. Germline CDR1 reads SGHNT; CDR2 reads YYREEE (reference sequence). With V trimmed by 3 bases and J by 4 bases, 7 bases remained unmatched.

This clone was counted a single time. The chain joins TRBV29-1 to TRBJ1-1; 9 bases line up with TRBD1. The V gene end was trimmed by 6 bases and the J gene end by 2 bases; junction bases not matched to a gene: 1. Per the germline V gene, CDR1 is SQVTM and CDR2 is ANQGSEA. The CDR3 is 12 residues long. CDR3 nucleotide sequence: TGCAGCGTGGACAGGGGCAACACTGAAGCTTTCTTT. This encodes CSVDRGNTEAFF.

This chain connects TRBV5-1 to TRBJ2-7; no clear D. V lost 4 bases to trimming and J lost 2 bases, with 13 bases between them. CDR3 length: 14 amino acids. CDR1 is SGHRS, CDR2 YFSETQ, per germline. The CDR3 spells CASSLQVSTYEQYF. The CDR3 DNA is TGCGCCAGCAGCCTCCAGGTATCCACCTACGAGCAGTACTTC.

The gene calls are TRBV9 and TRBJ2-2; D is possibly TRBD2 (6 bases). The germline gives CDR1 SGDLS, CDR2 YYNGEE. V lost 5 bases to trimming and J lost 7 bases, with 21 bases between them. CDR3 length: 16 residues. CDR3 nucleotide sequence: TGTGCCAGCAGGGTTGGACCGGGAGAGACGGTCGGGGAGCTGTTTTTT. This gives the protein CASRVGPGETVGELFF.

The chain uses TRBV4-2 and TRBJ2-7; 9 bases line up with TRBD2. This CDR3 has 15 amino acids. V gave up 2 bases and J gave up 2 bases; unmatched junction bases: 4. The germline gives CDR1 LGHNA, CDR2 YNFKEQ. CDR3 amino acids: CASSQTSGPTYEQYF. CDR3 nucleotide sequence: TGTGCCAGCAGCCAAACTAGCGGGCCAACCTACGAGCAGTACTTC.

This chain connects TRBV18 to TRBJ1-5, with D maybe TRBD1 (6 bases). V was pared by 3 bases and J by 2 bases, with 8 bases between. There are 14 residues in the CDR3. Looked up from germline, CDR1 is KGHSH and CDR2 is LQKENI. DNA of the CDR3: TGTGCCAGCTCACCTTCAGGGGGCAATCAGCCCCAGCATTTT. It yields the protein CASSPSGGNQPQHF.

The gene calls are TRBV27 and TRBJ1-1, with no clear D. V was pared by 2 bases and J by 5 bases, with 9 bases between. The CDR3 loop spans 13 amino acids. The V gene's germline CDR1 is MNHEY and CDR2 SMNVEV (reference sequence). The CDR3 DNA is TGTGCCAGCAGTTTAACATTCCGTACTGAAGCTTTCTTT. Translated, it gives CASSLTFRTEAFF.

The chain links TRBV10-2 to TRBJ2-3, with 12 bases lining up with TRBD2. V lost 5 bases, J lost 4 bases, and 1 base stayed unmatched. The CDR3 consists of 14 residues. Germline CDR1 WSHSY, CDR2 SAAADI. The CDR3 is CASSLAGGSDTQYF. DNA of the CDR3: TGCGCCAGCAGTCTAGCGGGAGGGTCAGATACGCAGTATTTT.

The chain has TRBV28 and TRBJ2-3; D not resolved. CDR3 length: 13 amino acids. The V gene lost 5 bases and the J gene lost 5 bases, with 11 bases spanning the gap. Germline CDR1 is MDHEN and CDR2 is SYDVKM. CDR3 in DNA: TGTGCCAGCAGTCCCCAGGATAGAGATACGCAGTATTTT. Its translation is CASSPQDRDTQYF. The full variable domain, its missing parts supplied by reference TRBV28 and TRBJ2-3, is DVKVTQSSRYLVKRTGEKVFLECVQDMDHENMFWYRQDPGLGLRLIYFSYDVKMKEKGDIPEGYSVSREKKERFSLILESASTNQTSMYLCASSPQDRDTQYFGPGTRLTVL.

This clone came up a few times. The V and J genes are TRBV4-3 and TRBJ2-1, with 8 bases that match TRBD1. This CDR3 is 17 amino acids long. V was pared by 0 bases and J by 6 bases, with 10 bases of the junction left unmatched. Looked up from germline, CDR1 is LGHNA and CDR2 is YSLEER. CDR3 region: CASSQDYTDRAGNEQFF. CDR3 DNA sequence: TGCGCCAGCAGCCAAGATTATACGGACAGGGCCGGCAATGAGCAGTTCTTC.

This clone came up a few times. The J gene is TRBJ1-2, the V gene TRBV11-3; D is undetermined. V lost 4 bases to trimming and J lost 5 bases, with 5 bases between them. The CDR3 length is 11 residues. Germline V gives CDR1 SGHNT, CDR2 YENEEA. CDR3 sequence reads: CASSSSYGYTF. The CDR3, as DNA: TGTGCCAGCAGCTCGTCGTATGGCTACACCTTC.

This clone was counted only a few times. The rearrangement uses TRBV11-2 and TRBJ2-2; TRBD2 agrees at 8 bases. The CDR3 loop spans 15 amino acids. CDR1 is SGHAT and CDR2 is FQNNGV in the germline V gene. V lost 6 bases, J lost 1 base, and 4 bases stayed unmatched. The CDR3 coding sequence is TGTGCCAGCAGGGTAGCGGGGCTGAACACCGGGGAGCTGTTTTTT. It encodes CASRVAGLNTGELFF.

This rearrangement joins TRBV5-1 to TRBJ1-1, with D perhaps TRBD1 (5 bases). Trimming took 2 bases from V and 2 from J, leaving 10 bases between them. Germline V gives CDR1 SGHRS, CDR2 YFSETQ. The CDR3 spans 14 residues. The CDR3 region has the DNA TGCGCCAGCAGCTTCGACAGCTTTAACACTGAAGCTTTCTTT. It yields the protein CASSFDSFNTEAFF.

Written as DNA, the CDR3 is TGTGCCAGCAGCCCCGCCTACTACGACACCCTGACAGGGAACACTGAAGCTTTCTTT. This translates into CASSPAYYDTLTGNTEAFF. V is TRBV5-6 and J is TRBJ1-1, with D possibly matching TRBD1 (6 bases). Germline V lookup: CDR1 SGHDT, CDR2 YYEEEE. The ends were cut back, 4 bases at V and 1 base at J, with 26 bases in the middle. The CDR3 is 19 amino acids.

There are many counts of this clone. The chain links TRBV4-1 to TRBJ2-7; 8 nucleotides agree with TRBD2. The germline CDR1 and CDR2 sequences are MGHRA and YSYEKL. This CDR3 spans 18 amino acids. The ends lost 0 bases at V and 2 bases at J; junction bases unmatched: 12. As DNA, the CDR3 is TGCGCCAGCAGCCAAGAGGTTTTCTTAGGACTAGCAACCTACGAGCAGTACTTC. Protein: CASSQEVFLGLATYEQYF.

The V call is TRBV30, the J call TRBJ1-5; possibly TRBD1 for D (5 bases). The CDR3 length is 15 residues. Germline V CDR1 and CDR2: GTSNPN, SVGIG (reference sequence). With 0 bases removed from V and 2 bases from J, the gap between germline ends came to 11 bases. The CDR3 reads CAWSVGVQRNQPQHF. CDR3 sequence (DNA): TGTGCCTGGAGTGTAGGGGTTCAGCGCAATCAGCCCCAGCATTTT. Full variable domain (outside the CDR3, taken from reference TRBV30 and TRBJ1-5): SQTIHQWPATLVQPVGSPLSLECTVEGTSNPNLYWYRQAAGRGLQLLFYSVGIGQISSEVPQNLSASRPQDRQFILSSKKLLLSDSGFYLCAWSVGVQRNQPQHFGDGTRLSIL.